This TCR beta chain was identified in a study of blood T cell repertoires in COVID-19. Looking at the study overall: From T cells, B-cell-depleted T cells, or PBMCs came the material, which was cDNA or gDNA.

Unmatched junction bases numbered 1, after V lost 2 bases and J lost 3 bases. The germline V gene has CDR1 LNHDA and CDR2 SQIVND (reference sequence). The CDR3 sequence is 14 residues long. Per the authors' pipeline: Estimation of nucleated cell counts was performed using reference gene primer amplification. The method was immunoSEQ multiplex PCR; TCRdb's version includes in-frame clones alone and lacks a portion of them. V and J calls and clone size are copied from that table; D and trimming were computed from the DNA. The sample includes 150,000 to 200,000 clones, around three quarters seen only once; the top ten take around 17%. The study drew participants aged about 18 to 95 years from approximately 23 US areas.

Sequencing was carried out using PBMCs or T cells enriched from blood (not recorded which). The source is a woman aged 70-85 years in a cohort exposed to, infected with or recovered from COVID-19 (not recorded which). The V and J genes are TRBV19 and TRBJ2-7, with 10 bases matching TRBD2. The CDR3 is CASSILAGDYEQYF. CDR3 sequence (DNA): TGTGCCAGTAGTATACTAGCGGGAGACTACGAGCAGTACTTC.